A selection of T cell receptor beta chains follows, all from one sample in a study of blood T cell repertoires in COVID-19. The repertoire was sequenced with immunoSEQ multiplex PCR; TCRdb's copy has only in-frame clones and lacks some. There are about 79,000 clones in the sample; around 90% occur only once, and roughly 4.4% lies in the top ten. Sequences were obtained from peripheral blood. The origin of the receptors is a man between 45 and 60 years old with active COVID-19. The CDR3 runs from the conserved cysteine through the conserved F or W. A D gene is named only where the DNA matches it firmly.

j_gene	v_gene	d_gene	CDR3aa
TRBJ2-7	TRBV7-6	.	CASSPTYPWDSSYEQYF
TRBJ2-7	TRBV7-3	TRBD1	CASSPDRGFEQYF
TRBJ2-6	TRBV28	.	CASSSFGGSANSGANVLTF
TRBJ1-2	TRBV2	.	CASSVTANYGYTF
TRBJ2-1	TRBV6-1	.	CASSANRNWGPGYNEQFF
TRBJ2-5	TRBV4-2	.	CASSHGFDKETQYF
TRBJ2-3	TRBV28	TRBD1	CASLQGAADTQYF
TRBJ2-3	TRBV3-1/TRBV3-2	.	CASSPILADTQYF
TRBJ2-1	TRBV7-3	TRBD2	CASSLTSGGNNEQFF
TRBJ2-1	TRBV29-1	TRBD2	CSVGGLLDRYEQFF
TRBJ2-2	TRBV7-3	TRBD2	CASSLGLASGELFF
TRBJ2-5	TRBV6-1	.	CASSEAHGGETQYF
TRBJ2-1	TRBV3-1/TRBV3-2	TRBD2	CASSHLSGRALLNEQFF
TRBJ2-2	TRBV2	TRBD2	CASQKLAGGTGELFF
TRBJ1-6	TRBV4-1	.	CASSPTQGNNSPLHF
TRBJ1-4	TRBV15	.	CATSRDRGGSEKLFF
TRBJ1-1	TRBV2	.	CASTGLVMNTEAFF
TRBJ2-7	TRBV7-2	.	CASSLEVSGQYF
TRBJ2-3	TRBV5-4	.	CASSLGSGLGTDTQYF
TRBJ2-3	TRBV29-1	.	CSGEVLDTQYF
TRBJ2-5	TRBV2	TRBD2	CASSWGGLAGRETQYF
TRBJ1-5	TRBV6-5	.	CASMLSLEQPQHF
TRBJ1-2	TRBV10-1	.	CASSAKEQGRVSYGYTF
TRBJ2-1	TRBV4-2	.	CASSQAYSGEQFF
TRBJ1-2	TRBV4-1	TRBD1	CASSSGTGDGYTF
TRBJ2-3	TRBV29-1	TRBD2	CSVDTSGSGDTQYF
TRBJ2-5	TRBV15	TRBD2	CATSRTSRETQYF
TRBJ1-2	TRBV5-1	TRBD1	CASSLRGQTDKWGYTF
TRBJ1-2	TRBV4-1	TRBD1	CASSQASGQGDYGYTF
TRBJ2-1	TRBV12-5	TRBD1	CASVLTGVGSYNEQFF
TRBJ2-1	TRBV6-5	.	CASTKGDSDNNEQFF
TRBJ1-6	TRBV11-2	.	CASSPMAPTPLHF
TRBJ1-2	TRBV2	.	CASSATTAYGYTF
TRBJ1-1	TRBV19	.	CASSVRNTNTEAFF
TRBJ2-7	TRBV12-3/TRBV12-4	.	CASSLGQIYEQYF
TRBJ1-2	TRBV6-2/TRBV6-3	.	CASSYREGSYGYTF
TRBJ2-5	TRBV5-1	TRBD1	CASRSTGGAEETQYF
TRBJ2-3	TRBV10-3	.	CAISDGTNNPTDTQYF
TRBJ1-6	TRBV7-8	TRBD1	CASSPRTGGNSPLHF
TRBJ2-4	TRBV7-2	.	CASSPTGGRNIQYF
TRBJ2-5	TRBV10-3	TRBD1	CAISESPQGTVSNF
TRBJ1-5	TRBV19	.	CASSPDRNQPQHF
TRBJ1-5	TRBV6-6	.	CASGSEVLVPQHF
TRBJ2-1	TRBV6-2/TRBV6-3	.	CASSYHGLSYNEQFF
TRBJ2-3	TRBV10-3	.	CAIRGSTDTQYF
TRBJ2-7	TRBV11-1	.	CASSLTGEAYEQYF
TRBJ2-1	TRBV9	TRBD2	CASSVAASGNYNEQFF
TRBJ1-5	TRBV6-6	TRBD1	CASSYRGQRNNQPQHF
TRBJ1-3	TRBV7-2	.	CASSLVRTAGNTIYF
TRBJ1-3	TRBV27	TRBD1	CASSPWDRVGNTIYF
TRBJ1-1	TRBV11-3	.	CASLGHANTEAFF
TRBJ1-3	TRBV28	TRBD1	CASGLTPGTGESVSGNTIYF
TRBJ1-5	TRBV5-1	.	CASSLGTGQSNQPQHF
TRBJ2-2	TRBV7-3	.	CASSLGGTATGELFF
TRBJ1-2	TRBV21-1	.	CASSKGGVHPGDYGYTF